This is a list of T cell receptor beta chains from one sample in a study of vaccination effects on CD4 cells after COVID-19. Measured with immunoSEQ multiplex PCR; TCRdb has only the in-frame clones, and not every one. The data hold under 80,000 clones, with around 76% observed a single time. Which antigens these TCRs recognize remains unknown. Sequencing used CD4+ T cells from PBMCs cultured with HCoV-229E spike peptides, obtained before COVID-19 vaccination. These receptors came from a human donor who received a COVID-19 vaccine. Both conserved end residues are part of each CDR3. The D gene is left open where the match is weak. The size of a clone is reported for some rows only, either as once, few or many, or as a class for expanded clones.

CDR3 protein	CDR3 DNA	V gene	clone size	J gene	D gene
CASSPGQGSQETQYF	TGTGCCAGCTCACCAGGCCAGGGATCACAAGAGACCCAGTACTTC	TRBV18	.	TRBJ2-5	.
CASSRRGVTEAFF	TGTGCCAGTAGTAGACGGGGCGTCACTGAAGCTTTCTTT	TRBV19	.	TRBJ1-1	.
CASNPGASNQPQHF	TGTGCCAGCAATCCTGGGGCCAGCAATCAGCCCCAGCATTTT	TRBV6-5	.	TRBJ1-5	.
CASSLGVTSGEYNEQFF	TGTGCCAGCAGCTTAGGGGTCACTAGCGGGGAGTACAATGAGCAGTTCTTC	TRBV11-3	.	TRBJ2-1	TRBD2
CASSEDTVGNTDTQYF	TGTGCCAGCAGTGAAGACACCGTTGGAAACACAGATACGCAGTATTTT	TRBV2	.	TRBJ2-3	.
CASRHQGANGYTF	TGTGCCAGCAGGCATCAGGGGGCTAATGGCTACACCTTC	TRBV6-6	.	TRBJ1-2	TRBD1
CASRTPGGTDTQYF	TGCGCCAGCAGGACCCCAGGAGGCACAGATACGCAGTATTTT	TRBV5-1	.	TRBJ2-3	.
CASSTDSGNTIYF	TGCGCCAGCTCGACCGACTCTGGAAACACCATATATTTT	TRBV5-1	.	TRBJ1-3	.
CASSMVAGTDTQYF	TGCGCCAGCAGCATGGTAGCGGGGACAGATACGCAGTATTTT	TRBV5-1	.	TRBJ2-3	TRBD2
CASSYLDRFNEKLFF	TGTGCCAGCAGTTACCTGGACAGGTTTAATGAAAAACTGTTTTTT	TRBV6-5	.	TRBJ1-4	TRBD1
CASSLGRVGDQPQHF	TGTGCCAGCAGTTTGGGTCGGGTGGGCGATCAGCCCCAGCATTTT	TRBV27	.	TRBJ1-5	.
CASTIRGLGFASTDTQYF	TGTGCCAGCACCATCCGCGGCCTGGGGTTCGCTAGCACAGATACGCAGTATTTT	TRBV5-5	.	TRBJ2-3	.
CASSAGLAYNEQFF	TGTGCCAGTAGTGCGGGACTAGCTTACAATGAGCAGTTCTTC	TRBV19	few	TRBJ2-1	TRBD2
CAKSSAKETQYF	TGCGCCAAGTCTAGCGCTAAAGAGACCCAGTACTTC	TRBV10-1	.	TRBJ2-5	.
CSVEKLDGYTF	TGCAGCGTTGAAAAGCTTGATGGCTACACCTTC	TRBV29-1	.	TRBJ1-2	.
CASTEDRVDTGELFF	TGTGCCAGCACCGAAGACAGGGTCGACACCGGGGAGCTGTTTTTT	TRBV2	few	TRBJ2-2	TRBD1
CASSQQTPNEQFF	TGTGCCAGCAGCCAACAAACCCCCAATGAGCAGTTCTTC	TRBV3-1/TRBV3-2	.	TRBJ2-1	.
CASSPASQNTEAFF	TGTGCCAGCTCACCAGCCAGCCAGAACACTGAAGCTTTCTTT	TRBV18	.	TRBJ1-1	.
CASSPKGANTGELFF	TGTGCCAGCAGCCCCAAAGGGGCCAACACCGGGGAGCTGTTTTTT	TRBV5-8	.	TRBJ2-2	.
CASSQQGFGYGYTF	TGTGCCAGCAGCCAACAGGGTTTCGGCTATGGCTACACCTTC	TRBV3-1/TRBV3-2	.	TRBJ1-2	.